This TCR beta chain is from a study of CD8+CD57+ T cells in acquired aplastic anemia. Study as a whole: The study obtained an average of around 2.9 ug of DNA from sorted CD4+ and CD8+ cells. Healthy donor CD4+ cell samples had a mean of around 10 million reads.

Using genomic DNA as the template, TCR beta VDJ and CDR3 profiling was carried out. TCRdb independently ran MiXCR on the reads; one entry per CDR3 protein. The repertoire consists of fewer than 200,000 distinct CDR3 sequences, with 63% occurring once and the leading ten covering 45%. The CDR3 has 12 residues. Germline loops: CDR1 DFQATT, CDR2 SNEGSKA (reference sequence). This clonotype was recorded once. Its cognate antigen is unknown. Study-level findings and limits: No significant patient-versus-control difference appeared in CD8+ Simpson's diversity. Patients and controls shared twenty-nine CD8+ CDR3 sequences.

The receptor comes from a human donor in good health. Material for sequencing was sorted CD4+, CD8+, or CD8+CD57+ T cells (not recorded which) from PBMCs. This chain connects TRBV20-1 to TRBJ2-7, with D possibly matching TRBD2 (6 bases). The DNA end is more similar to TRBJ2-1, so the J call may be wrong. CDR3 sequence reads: CSAREGRREQFF. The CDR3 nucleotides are TGCAGTGCTAGAGAGGGGAGGCGCGAGCAGTTCTTC.